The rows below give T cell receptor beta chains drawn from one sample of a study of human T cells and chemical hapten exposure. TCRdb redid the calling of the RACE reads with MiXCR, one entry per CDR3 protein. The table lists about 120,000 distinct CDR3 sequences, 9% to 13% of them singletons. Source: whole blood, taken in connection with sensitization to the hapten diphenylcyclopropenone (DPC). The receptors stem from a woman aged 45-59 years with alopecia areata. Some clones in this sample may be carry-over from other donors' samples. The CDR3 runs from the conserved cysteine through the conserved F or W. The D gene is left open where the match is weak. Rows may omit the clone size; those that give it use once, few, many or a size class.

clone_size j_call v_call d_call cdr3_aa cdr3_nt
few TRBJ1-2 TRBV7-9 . CASSLAPRGYTF TGTGCCAGCAGCTTAGCGCCCCGTGGCTACACCTTC
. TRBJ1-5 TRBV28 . CASSKGARGNQPQHF TGTGCCAGCAGTAAAGGGGCGAGGGGCAATCAGCCCCAGCATTTT
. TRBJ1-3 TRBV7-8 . CASRKDKVSGNTIYF TGTGCCAGCAGAAAAGATAAGGTCTCTGGAAACACCATATATTTT
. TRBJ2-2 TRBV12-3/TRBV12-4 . CASSFPGFTGELFF TGTGCCAGCAGTTTCCCGGGTTTTACCGGGGAGCTGTTTTTT
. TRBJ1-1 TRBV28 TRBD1 CASSVTGGNTEAFF TGTGCCAGCAGCGTGACAGGGGGGAATACTGAAGCTTTCTTT
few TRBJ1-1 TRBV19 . CASSGRQVGSTEAFF TGTGCCAGTAGTGGGCGTCAGGTGGGGAGCACTGAAGCTTTCTTT
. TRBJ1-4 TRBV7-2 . CASGTTGGRDEKLFF TGTGCCAGCGGGACTACGGGAGGGAGGGATGAAAAACTGTTTTTT
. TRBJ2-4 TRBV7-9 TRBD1 CASSATGGGRSKNIQYF TGTGCCAGCAGCGCGACAGGGGGTGGCCGGTCCAAAAACATTCAGTACTTC
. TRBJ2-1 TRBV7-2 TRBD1 CASSETTGTVYNEQFF TGTGCCAGCAGCGAGACGACCGGGACAGTCTACAATGAGCAGTTCTTC
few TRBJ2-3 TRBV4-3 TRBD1 CASSGTGRTDTQYF TGCGCCAGCAGTGGGACAGGGCGGACAGATACGCAGTATTTT
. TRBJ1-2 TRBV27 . CASSLAGRANYGYTF TGTGCCAGCAGTTTAGCGGGAAGGGCTAACTATGGCTACACCTTC
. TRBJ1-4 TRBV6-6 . CASSKQGEVEKLFF TGTGCCAGCAGTAAACAGGGCGAGGTTGAAAAACTGTTTTTT
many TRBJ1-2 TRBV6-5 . CASRIQQGRNYGYTF TGTGCCAGCAGAATTCAACAGGGTCGCAACTATGGCTACACCTTC
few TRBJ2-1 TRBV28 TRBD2 CASRPSGDACGIF TGTGCCAGCAGGCCAAGCGGGGATGCATGCGGGATCTTC
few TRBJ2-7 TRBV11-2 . CASSRLESSYEQYF TGTGCCAGCAGCCGCCTAGAAAGCTCCTACGAGCAGTACTTC
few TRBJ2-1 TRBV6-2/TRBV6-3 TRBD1 CASGTGERSVNEQFF TGTGCCAGCGGGACAGGGGAGCGAAGTGTCAATGAGCAGTTCTTC
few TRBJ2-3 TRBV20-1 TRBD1 CSASPGQGLDTQYF TGCAGTGCTAGCCCCGGACAGGGGTTAGATACGCAGTATTTT
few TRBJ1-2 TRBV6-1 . CASSEEAGSNYGYTF TGTGCCAGCAGTGAAGAGGCCGGATCTAACTATGGCTACACCTTC
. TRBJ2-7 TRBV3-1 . CASSRYGQSSYEQYF TGTGCCAGCAGCCGATATGGACAGTCTTCCTACGAGCAGTACTTC
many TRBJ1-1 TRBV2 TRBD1 CASGGRTGPTTEAFF TGTGCCAGCGGGGGTAGGACAGGGCCTACCACTGAAGCTTTCTTT
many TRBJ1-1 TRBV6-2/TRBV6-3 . CASSYPAGTEAFF TGTGCCAGCAGTTATCCAGCGGGGACTGAAGCTTTCTTT
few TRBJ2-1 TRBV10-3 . CAISEPDNEQFF TGTGCCATCAGTGAGCCAGACAATGAGCAGTTCTTC